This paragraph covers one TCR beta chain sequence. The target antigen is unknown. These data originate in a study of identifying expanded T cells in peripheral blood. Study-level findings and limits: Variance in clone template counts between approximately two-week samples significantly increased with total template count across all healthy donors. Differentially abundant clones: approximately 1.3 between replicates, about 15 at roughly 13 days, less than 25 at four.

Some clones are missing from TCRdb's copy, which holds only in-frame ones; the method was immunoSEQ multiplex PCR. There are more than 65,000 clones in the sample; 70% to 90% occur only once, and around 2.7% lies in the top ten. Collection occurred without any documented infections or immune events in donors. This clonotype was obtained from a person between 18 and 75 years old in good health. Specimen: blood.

The CDR3 reads CASSQDELSYEQYF. The CDR3 bases are TGCGCCAGCAGCCAAGATGAACTATCCTACGAGCAGTACTTC. The rearrangement uses TRBV4-3 and TRBJ2-7; D is undetermined. This CDR3 comprises 14 residues. CDR1 and CDR2 (germline): LGHNA, YSLEER. V was clipped by 0 bases and J by 1 base, with 7 bases between them.